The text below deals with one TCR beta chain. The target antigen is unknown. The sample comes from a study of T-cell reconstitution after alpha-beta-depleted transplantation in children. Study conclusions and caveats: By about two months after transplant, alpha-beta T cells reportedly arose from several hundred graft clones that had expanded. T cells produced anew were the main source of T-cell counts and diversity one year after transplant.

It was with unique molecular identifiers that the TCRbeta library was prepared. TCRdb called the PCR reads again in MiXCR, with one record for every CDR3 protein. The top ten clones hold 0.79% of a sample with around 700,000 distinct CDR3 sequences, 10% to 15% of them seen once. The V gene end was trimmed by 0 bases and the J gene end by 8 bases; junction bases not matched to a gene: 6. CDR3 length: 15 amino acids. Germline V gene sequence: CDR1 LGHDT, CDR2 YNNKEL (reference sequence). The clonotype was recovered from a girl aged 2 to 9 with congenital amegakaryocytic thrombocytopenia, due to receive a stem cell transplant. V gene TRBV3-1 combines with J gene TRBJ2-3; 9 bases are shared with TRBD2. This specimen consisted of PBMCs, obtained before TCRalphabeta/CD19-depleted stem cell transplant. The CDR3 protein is CASSQDASGIATQYF. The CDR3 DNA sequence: TGTGCCAGCAGCCAAGATGCTAGCGGGATCGCTACGCAGTATTTT.